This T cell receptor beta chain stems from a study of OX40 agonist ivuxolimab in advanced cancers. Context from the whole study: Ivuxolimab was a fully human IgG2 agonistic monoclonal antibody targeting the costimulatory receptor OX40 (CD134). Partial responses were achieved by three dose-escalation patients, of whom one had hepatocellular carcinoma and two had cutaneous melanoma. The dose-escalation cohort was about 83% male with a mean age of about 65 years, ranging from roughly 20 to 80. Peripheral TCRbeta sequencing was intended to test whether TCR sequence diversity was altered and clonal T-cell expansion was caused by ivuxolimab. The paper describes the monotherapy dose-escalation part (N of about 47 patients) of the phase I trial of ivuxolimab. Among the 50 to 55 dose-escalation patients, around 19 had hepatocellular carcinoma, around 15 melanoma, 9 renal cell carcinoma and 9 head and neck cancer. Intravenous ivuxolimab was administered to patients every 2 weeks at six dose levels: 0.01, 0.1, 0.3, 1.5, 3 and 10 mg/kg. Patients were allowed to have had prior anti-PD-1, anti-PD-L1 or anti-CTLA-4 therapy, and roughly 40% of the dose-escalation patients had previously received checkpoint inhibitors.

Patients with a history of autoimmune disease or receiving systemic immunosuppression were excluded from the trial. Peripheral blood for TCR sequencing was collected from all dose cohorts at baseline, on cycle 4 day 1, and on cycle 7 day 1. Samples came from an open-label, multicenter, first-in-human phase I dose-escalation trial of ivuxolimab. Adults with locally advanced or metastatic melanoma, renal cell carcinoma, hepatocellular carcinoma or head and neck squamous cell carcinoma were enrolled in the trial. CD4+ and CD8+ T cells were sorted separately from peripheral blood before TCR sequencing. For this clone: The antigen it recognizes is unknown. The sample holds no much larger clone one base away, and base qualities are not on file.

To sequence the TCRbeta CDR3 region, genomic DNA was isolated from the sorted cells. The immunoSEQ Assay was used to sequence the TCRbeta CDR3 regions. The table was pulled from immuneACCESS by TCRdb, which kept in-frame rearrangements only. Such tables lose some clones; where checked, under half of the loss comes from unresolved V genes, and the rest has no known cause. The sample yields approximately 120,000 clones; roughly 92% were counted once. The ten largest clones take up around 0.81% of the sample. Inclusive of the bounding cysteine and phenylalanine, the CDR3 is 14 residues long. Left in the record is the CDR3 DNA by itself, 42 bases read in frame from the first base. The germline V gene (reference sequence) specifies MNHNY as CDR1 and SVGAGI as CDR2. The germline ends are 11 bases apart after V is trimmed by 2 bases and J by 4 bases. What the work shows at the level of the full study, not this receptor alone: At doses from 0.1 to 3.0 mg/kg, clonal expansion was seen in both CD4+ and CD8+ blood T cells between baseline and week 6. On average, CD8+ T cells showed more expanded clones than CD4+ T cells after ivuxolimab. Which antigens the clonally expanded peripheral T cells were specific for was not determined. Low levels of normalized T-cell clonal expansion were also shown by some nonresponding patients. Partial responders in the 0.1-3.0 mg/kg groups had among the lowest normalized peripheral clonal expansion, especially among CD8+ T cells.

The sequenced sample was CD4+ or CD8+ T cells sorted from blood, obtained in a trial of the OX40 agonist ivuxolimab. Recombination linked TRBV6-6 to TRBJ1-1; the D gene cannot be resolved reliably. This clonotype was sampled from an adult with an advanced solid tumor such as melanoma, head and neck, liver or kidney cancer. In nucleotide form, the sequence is TGTGCCAGCAGTTACGAAGGGAGTAGCACTGAAGCTTTCTTT. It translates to CASSYEGSSTEAFF.